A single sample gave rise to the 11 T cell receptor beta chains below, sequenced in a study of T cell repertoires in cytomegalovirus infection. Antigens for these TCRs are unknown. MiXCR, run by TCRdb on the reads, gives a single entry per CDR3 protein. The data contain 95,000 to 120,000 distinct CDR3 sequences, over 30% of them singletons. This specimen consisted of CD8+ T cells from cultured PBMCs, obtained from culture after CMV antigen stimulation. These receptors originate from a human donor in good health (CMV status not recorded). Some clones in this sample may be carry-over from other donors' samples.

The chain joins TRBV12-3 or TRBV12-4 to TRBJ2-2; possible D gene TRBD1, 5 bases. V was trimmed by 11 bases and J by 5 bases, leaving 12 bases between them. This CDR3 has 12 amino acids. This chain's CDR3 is CAVGAGTGELFF. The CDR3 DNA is TGTGCCGTAGGGGCAGGGACCGGGGAGCTGTTTTTT.

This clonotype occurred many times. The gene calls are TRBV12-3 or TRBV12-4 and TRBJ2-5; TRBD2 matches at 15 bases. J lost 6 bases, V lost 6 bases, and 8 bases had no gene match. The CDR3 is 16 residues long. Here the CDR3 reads CASRNSGTSGGKTQYF. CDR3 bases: TGTGCCAGCAGGAACTCCGGGACTAGCGGGGGGAAGACCCAGTACTTC.

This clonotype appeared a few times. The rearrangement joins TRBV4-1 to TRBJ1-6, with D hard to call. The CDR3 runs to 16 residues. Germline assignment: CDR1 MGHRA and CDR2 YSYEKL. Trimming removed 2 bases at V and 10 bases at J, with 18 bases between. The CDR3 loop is CASSQSLTRGPSPLHF. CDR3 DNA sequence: TGCGCCAGCAGCCAAAGCTTAACACGGGGTCCCTCACCCCTCCACTTT.

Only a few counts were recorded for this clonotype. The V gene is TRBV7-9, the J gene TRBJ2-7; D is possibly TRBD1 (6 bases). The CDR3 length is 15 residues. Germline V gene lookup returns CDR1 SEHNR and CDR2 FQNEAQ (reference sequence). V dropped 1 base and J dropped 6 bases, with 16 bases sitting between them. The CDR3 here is CASSLGGQVRGEQYF. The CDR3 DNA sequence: TGTGCCAGCAGCTTAGGGGGACAAGTCCGAGGCGAGCAGTACTTC.

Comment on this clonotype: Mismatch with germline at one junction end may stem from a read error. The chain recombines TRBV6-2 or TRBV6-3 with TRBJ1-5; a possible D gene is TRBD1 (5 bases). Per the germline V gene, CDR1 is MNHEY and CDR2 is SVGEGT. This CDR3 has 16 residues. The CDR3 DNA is TGTTCCAGCAGGGACCAAACAGGATTGTACGGTCAGCCCCAGCATTTT. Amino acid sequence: CSSRDQTGLYGQPQHF.

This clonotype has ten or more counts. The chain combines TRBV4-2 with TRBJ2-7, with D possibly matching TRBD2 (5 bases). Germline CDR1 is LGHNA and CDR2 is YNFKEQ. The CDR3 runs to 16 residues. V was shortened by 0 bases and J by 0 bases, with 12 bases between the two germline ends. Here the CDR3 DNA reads TGTGCCAGCAGCCAAGAGCGAGGGAGTCCCTCCTACGAGCAGTACTTC. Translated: CASSQERGSPSYEQYF.

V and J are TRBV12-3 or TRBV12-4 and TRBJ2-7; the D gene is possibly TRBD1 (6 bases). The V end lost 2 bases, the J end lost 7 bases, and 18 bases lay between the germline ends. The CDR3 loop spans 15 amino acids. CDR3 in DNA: TGTGCCAGCAGTTTATCCAGACAGGCATCTCGAGAGCAGTACTTC. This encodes CASSLSRQASREQYF.

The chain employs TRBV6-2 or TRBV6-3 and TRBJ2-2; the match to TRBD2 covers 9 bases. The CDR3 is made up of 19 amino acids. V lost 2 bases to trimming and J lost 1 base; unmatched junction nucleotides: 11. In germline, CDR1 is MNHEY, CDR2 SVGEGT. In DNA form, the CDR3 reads TGTGCCAGCAGTTACCCGGCTAGCGGGGCCACGAGGAACACCGGGGAGCTGTTTTTT. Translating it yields CASSYPASGATRNTGELFF.

This CDR3 reads CATSAQQGIAGELFF. The CDR3 DNA reads as TGTGCCACCAGTGCCCAACAGGGAATTGCCGGGGAGCTGTTTTTT. The chain recombines TRBV24-1 with TRBJ2-2; maybe TRBD1 (6 bases). The CDR3 is made up of 15 amino acids. Trimming pared 5 bases from V and 6 bases from J, leaving 15 bases between. Looked up from germline, CDR1 is KGHDR and CDR2 is SFDVKD.

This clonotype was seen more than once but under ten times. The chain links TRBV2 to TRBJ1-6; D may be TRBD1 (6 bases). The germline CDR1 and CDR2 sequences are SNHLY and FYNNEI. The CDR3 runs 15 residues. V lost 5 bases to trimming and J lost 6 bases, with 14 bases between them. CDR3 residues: CASSYQGSPNSPLHF. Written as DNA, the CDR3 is TGTGCCAGCAGTTATCAGGGGTCTCCTAATTCACCCCTCCACTTT.

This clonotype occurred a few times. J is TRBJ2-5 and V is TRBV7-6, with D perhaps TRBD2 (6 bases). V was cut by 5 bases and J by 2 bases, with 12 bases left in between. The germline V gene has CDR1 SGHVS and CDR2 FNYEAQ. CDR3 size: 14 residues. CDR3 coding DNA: TGTGCCAGCAGCCCCCAGGCGGGACAAGAGACCCAGTACTTC. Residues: CASSPQAGQETQYF.